The 14 T cell receptor beta chains presented below share a single source sample, sequenced in a study of blood T cell repertoires in COVID-19. Libraries were prepared by immunoSEQ multiplex PCR; TCRdb keeps only in-frame clonotypes and omits some of them. Of some 200,000 clones in the sample, 88% were seen once. The sequenced sample was PBMCs or T cells enriched from blood (not recorded which). The receptors stem from a woman under 40 who had recovered from COVID-19.

This clone appeared a few times. The chain is built from TRBV5-8 and TRBJ1-5, with D possibly being TRBD1 (5 bases). V lost 2 bases to trimming and J lost 1 base, with 7 bases between them. Germline CDR1 SGHTS, CDR2 YDEGEE. The CDR3 is 14 residues long. CDR3 bases: TGTGCCAGCAGCTTTCCAGGGAGCAATCAGCCCCAGCATTTT. It specifies CASSFPGSNQPQHF. Full variable domain (rest looked up from reference TRBV5-8 and TRBJ1-5): EAGVTQSPTHLIKTRGQQATLRCSPISGHTSVYWYQQALGLGLQFLLWYDEGEERNRGNFPPRFSGRQFPNYSSELNVNALELEDSALYLCASSFPGSNQPQHFGDGTRLSIL.

The rearrangement links TRBV6-5 to TRBJ2-7, with 8 nucleotides matching TRBD1. Germline values: CDR1 MNHEY, CDR2 SVGAGI. This CDR3 is built from 15 residues. The V and J ends lost 8 bases and 2 bases, in that order; junction bases with no gene match: 11. CDR3: CASRAIQGAAYEQYF. The CDR3, as DNA: TGTGCCAGCCGGGCCATCCAGGGGGCGGCCTACGAGCAGTACTTC.

The chain joins TRBV6-6 to TRBJ1-6; 7 positions match TRBD1. Germline CDR1 MNHNY, CDR2 SVGAGI (reference sequence). The CDR3 consists of 15 residues. The junction had 6 bases not matched to a gene; V was cut back by 5 bases and J by 5 bases. This CDR3 is CASSHYRGNNSPLHF. The CDR3 bases are TGTGCCAGCAGTCACTACAGGGGCAATAATTCACCCCTCCACTTT.

This clone was observed once. The gene calls are TRBV6-2 or TRBV6-3 and TRBJ2-3, with D maybe TRBD1 (7 bases). The V end was cut by 6 bases, the J end by 2 bases, with 15 bases between. CDR3 length: 15 amino acids. Germline assignment: CDR1 MNHEY and CDR2 SVGEGT. CDR3 loop: CASSTSEGATDTQYF. As DNA, the CDR3 is TGTGCCAGCAGCACCTCGGAGGGGGCCACAGATACGCAGTATTTT.

This clone has a count of ten or more. The V and J genes are TRBV3-1 (or the pseudogene TRBV3-2) and TRBJ2-7; D remains ambiguous. CDR3 length equals 16 residues. Germline lookup yields CDR1 LGHDT and CDR2 YNNKEL (reference sequence). V was trimmed by 2 bases and J by 4 bases, leaving 18 bases between them. The CDR3 nucleotides are TGTGCCAGCAGCCAAAGTCATTCCCGCGAGCTATACGAGCAGTACTTC. This gives the protein CASSQSHSRELYEQYF.

The V gene is TRBV4-3, the J gene TRBJ1-5; D unclear. There are 16 residues in the CDR3. Between the trimmed V and J ends, which lost 0 bases and 9 bases, there was a span of 18 bases. Germline values: CDR1 LGHNA, CDR2 YSLEER. The CDR3 region is CASSQEGSTAERPQHF. Written as DNA, the CDR3 is TGCGCCAGCAGCCAAGAGGGGAGCACAGCGGAGCGGCCCCAGCATTTT.

This clone appeared a single time. The rearrangement links TRBV14 to TRBJ2-7, with D hard to call. Trimming stripped 2 bases from V and 2 bases from J, with 13 bases between. Germline CDR1 reads SGHDN; CDR2 reads FVKESK. The CDR3 is 15 residues long. Here the CDR3 reads CASSQLIVTPYEQYF. In nucleotides, the CDR3 is TGTGCCAGCAGCCAACTGATAGTCACTCCCTACGAGCAGTACTTC.

CDR3 amino acids: CATTPAGTGNTGELFF. The CDR3 DNA follows: TGTGCCACTACACCGGCGGGGACAGGGAACACCGGGGAGCTGTTTTTT. The chain links TRBV10-3 to TRBJ2-2; 8 positions agree with TRBD1. The germline gives CDR1 ENHRY, CDR2 SYGVKD. CDR3 size: 16 residues. With V trimmed by 10 bases and J by 1 base, 11 bases remained unmatched.

This chain connects TRBV27 to TRBJ1-2; D is unclear. The V end was cut by 3 bases, the J end by 4 bases, with 12 bases between. CDR3 length equals 14 residues. CDR1 is MNHEY, CDR2 SMNVEV, per germline (reference sequence). The CDR3: CASSFLYGSYGYTF. The CDR3 DNA reads as TGTGCCAGCAGTTTTTTATACGGGAGCTATGGCTACACCTTC.

The J gene is TRBJ1-2, the V gene TRBV6-5; unclear D gene. The V gene's germline CDR1 is MNHEY and CDR2 SVGAGI. This CDR3 has 14 amino acids. With 5 bases removed from V and 2 bases from J, the gap between germline ends came to 12 bases. CDR3 in DNA: TGTGCCAGCAGTCCGGCGGGCCTCAACTATGGCTACACCTTC. Translation: CASSPAGLNYGYTF.

The chain recombines TRBV7-2 with TRBJ2-1, with 8 bases identical to TRBD2. This CDR3 has 15 amino acids. The trim removed 3 bases at V and 8 bases at J, leaving 9 bases unmatched. Germline V gene data show CDR1 as SGHTA and CDR2 as FQGNSA. The CDR3 DNA follows: TGTGCCAGCAGCTTCGGACTAGCAATTACGGATGAGCAGTTCTTC. The encoded protein is CASSFGLAITDEQFF. Based on the CDR3 plus reference TRBV7-2 and TRBJ2-1, the full variable domain is GAGVSQSPSNKVTEKGKDVELRCDPISGHTALYWYRQSLGQGLEFLIYFQGNSAPDKSGLPSDRFSAERTGGSVSTLTIQRTQQEDSAVYLCASSFGLAITDEQFFGPGTRLTVL.

This chain links TRBV5-6 with TRBJ1-1; D is possibly TRBD1 (5 bases). The CDR3 is 15 amino acids. Germline-derived CDR1 and CDR2 are SGHDT and YYEEEE. Trimming pared 4 bases from V and 5 bases from J, leaving 18 bases between. CDR3 nucleotide sequence: TGTGCCAGCAGCCCCGGCTCGGGGGTTCTGACTGAAGCTTTCTTT. Its translation is CASSPGSGVLTEAFF. Full variable domain (remainder filled in from reference TRBV5-6 and TRBJ1-1): DAGVTQSPTHLIKTRGQQVTLRCSPKSGHDTVSWYQQALGQGPQFIFQYYEEEERQRGNFPDRFSGHQFPNYSSELNVNALLLGDSALYLCASSPGSGVLTEAFFGQGTRLTVV.

Remarks on this clone: This specimen includes other DNA sequences encoding the same CDR3. V usage is TRBV19 and J usage is TRBJ1-2; D ambiguous. Trimming took 3 bases from V and 3 from J, leaving 5 bases between them. CDR1 LNHDA and CDR2 SQIVND come from the germline V gene (reference sequence). The CDR3 totals 12 residues. The CDR3 sequence is CASSIGDYGYTF. The CDR3 nucleotides are TGTGCCAGTAGTATCGGGGACTATGGCTACACCTTC.

The chain joins TRBV7-7 to TRBJ2-7, with 8 bases that match TRBD1. This CDR3 is built from 17 residues. Germline V gene sequence: CDR1 SSHAT, CDR2 FNYEAQ (reference sequence). The CDR3 sequence: CASQLGPAGTGPYEQYF. CDR3 in DNA: TGTGCTTCCCAGCTAGGCCCGGCCGGGACAGGACCCTACGAGCAGTACTTC.